The 8 T cell receptor beta chains presented below share a single source sample, sequenced in a study of blood T cell repertoires in COVID-19. Clones were sequenced by immunoSEQ multiplex PCR, and TCRdb holds only the in-frame ones, with some missing. The repertoire holds about 150,000 clones, with around 90% as singletons. Sequencing was performed on peripheral blood. Receptors were obtained from a woman aged 60-70 years with active or convalescent COVID-19.

This clone was seen only once. The chain joins TRBV4-3 to TRBJ1-4; 7 positions agree with TRBD1. Germline loops: CDR1 LGHNA, CDR2 YSLEER. This CDR3 spans 15 amino acids. The V segment lost 4 bases and the J segment 5 bases; nucleotides outside the gene matches: 7. The CDR3 DNA follows: TGCGCCAGCAGCCTCAGGGGGTCACAAAATGAAAAACTGTTTTTT. Translating it yields CASSLRGSQNEKLFF.

Turning to this clone: The CDR3 does not end in the conserved phenylalanine or tryptophan, so this is likely a read error. The limits of the CDR3 on the DNA are not certain, so only TCRdb's listed CDR3 is given. The CDR3 protein is CSARAGGGTQV. The rearrangement uses TRBV20-1 and TRBJ1-2; the table's D call, TRBD1, has no DNA check behind it. The length of the CDR3 is 11 amino acids, counting both ends. In germline, CDR1 is DFQATT, CDR2 SNEGSKA (reference sequence).

The chain is built from TRBV5-8 and TRBJ2-3; D not certain. The CDR3 loop spans 12 amino acids. Germline CDR1 and CDR2: SGHTS and YDEGEE. Trimming shortened V by 4 bases and J by 2 bases, and 5 bases separated the two germline ends. In DNA, the CDR3 is TGTGCCAGCAGCCCGTACACAGATACGCAGTATTTT. Its protein is CASSPYTDTQYF.

V usage is TRBV4-3 and J usage is TRBJ2-2; 8 bases fit TRBD2. The length of the CDR3 is 18 residues. The germline CDR1 and CDR2 sequences are LGHNA and YSLEER. V gave up 0 bases and J gave up 0 bases; unmatched junction bases: 6. The CDR3: CASSQEVAGGANTGELFF. CDR3 bases: TGCGCCAGCAGCCAAGAAGTGGCGGGGGGCGCGAACACCGGGGAGCTGTTTTTT.

This sequence joins TRBV9 and TRBJ1-5; a weak D match, TRBD1 (6 bases). V was trimmed by 4 bases and J by 3 bases, leaving 14 bases between them. The germline V gene has CDR1 SGDLS and CDR2 YYNGEE. CDR3 size: 15 residues. DNA for the CDR3: TGTGCCAGCAGCCTACAGGGTTATGACAATCAGCCCCAGCATTTT. It is translated as CASSLQGYDNQPQHF.

The chain has TRBV5-1 and TRBJ2-1; 8 nucleotides align to TRBD1. CDR1 SGHRS and CDR2 YFSETQ come from the germline V gene. J gave up 5 bases and V 5 bases, and 3 bases lay outside the gene matches. The CDR3 contains 13 residues. This CDR3 reads CASRAGGDNEQFF. DNA for the CDR3: TGCGCCAGCAGGGCAGGGGGCGACAATGAGCAGTTCTTC.

The chain links TRBV6-6 to TRBJ2-3; 9 bases align to TRBD1. V gave up 6 bases and J gave up 2 bases; unmatched junction bases: 9. This CDR3 comprises 16 residues. CDR1 is MNHNY, CDR2 SVGAGI, per germline (reference sequence). In DNA, the CDR3 is TGTGCCAGCAGCCCCTTGGACAGGGGTCACACAGATACGCAGTATTTT. Translated: CASSPLDRGHTDTQYF.

The rearrangement links TRBV7-2 to TRBJ1-3, with 7 bases matching TRBD1. Germline V gives CDR1 SGHTA, CDR2 FQGNSA. There are 15 residues in the CDR3. The junction had 5 bases not matched to a gene; V was cut back by 3 bases and J by 3 bases. CDR3 coding DNA: TGTGCCAGCAGCTTCATGACAGGGCTTGGAAACACCATATATTTT. It yields the protein CASSFMTGLGNTIYF. Full variable domain (remainder filled in from reference TRBV7-2 and TRBJ1-3): GAGVSQSPSNKVTEKGKDVELRCDPISGHTALYWYRQSLGQGLEFLIYFQGNSAPDKSGLPSDRFSAERTGGSVSTLTIQRTQQEDSAVYLCASSFMTGLGNTIYFGEGSWLTVV.